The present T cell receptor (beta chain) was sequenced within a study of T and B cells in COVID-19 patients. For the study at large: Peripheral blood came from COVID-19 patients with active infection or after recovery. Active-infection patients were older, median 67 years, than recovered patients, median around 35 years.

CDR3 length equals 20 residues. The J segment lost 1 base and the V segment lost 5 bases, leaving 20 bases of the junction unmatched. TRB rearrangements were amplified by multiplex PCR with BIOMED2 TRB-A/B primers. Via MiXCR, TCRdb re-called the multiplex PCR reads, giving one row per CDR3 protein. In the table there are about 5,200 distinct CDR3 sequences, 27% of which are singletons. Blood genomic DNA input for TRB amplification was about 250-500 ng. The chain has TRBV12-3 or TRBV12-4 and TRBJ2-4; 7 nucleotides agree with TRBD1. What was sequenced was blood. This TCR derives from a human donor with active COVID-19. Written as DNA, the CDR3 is TGTGCCAGCAGTGAAGGTCGAAGAGTGGGAACAGGGGCGGCCAAAAACATTCAGTACTTC. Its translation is CASSEGRRVGTGAAKNIQYF.